This paragraph covers one TCR beta chain sequence. The data belong to a study of control samples from healthy donors and cancer patients. Libraries were prepared by immunoSEQ multiplex PCR; TCRdb keeps only in-frame clonotypes and omits some of them. The sample has about 94,000 clones, about nine tenths seen once; the top ten hold around 3.8%. The CDR3 has 16 amino acids. Germline lookup yields CDR1 SGHKS and CDR2 YYEKEE (reference sequence). Germline trimming cut 3 bases from V and 3 bases from J; bases unmatched to any gene: 10. The source is a woman aged 18-35 years in good health. The rearrangement links TRBV5-5 to TRBJ2-7, with TRBD2 identical over 9 bases. Sequencing was performed on blood. The CDR3 DNA reads as TGTGCCAGCAGCTGGCTGCCGCGGGGGGGCCTCTACGAGCAGTACTTC. Protein sequence: CASSWLPRGGLYEQYF.